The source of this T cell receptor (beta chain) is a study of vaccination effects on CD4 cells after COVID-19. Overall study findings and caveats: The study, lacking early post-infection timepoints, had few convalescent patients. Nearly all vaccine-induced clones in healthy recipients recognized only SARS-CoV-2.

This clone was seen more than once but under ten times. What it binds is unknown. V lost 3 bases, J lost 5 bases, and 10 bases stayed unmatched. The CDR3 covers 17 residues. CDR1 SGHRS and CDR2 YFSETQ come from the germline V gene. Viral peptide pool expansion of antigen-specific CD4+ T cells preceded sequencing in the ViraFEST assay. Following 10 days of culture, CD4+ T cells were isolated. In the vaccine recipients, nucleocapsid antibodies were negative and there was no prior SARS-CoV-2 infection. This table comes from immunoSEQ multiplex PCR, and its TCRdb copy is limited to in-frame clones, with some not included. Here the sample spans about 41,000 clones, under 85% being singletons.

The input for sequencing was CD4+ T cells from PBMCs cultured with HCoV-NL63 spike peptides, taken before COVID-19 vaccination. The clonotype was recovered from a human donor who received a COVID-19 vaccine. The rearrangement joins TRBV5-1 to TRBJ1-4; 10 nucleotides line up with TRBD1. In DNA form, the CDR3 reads TGCGCCAGCAGCTACGGACAGGGGGTGGTGCAAAATGAAAAACTGTTTTTT. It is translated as CASSYGQGVVQNEKLFF.